Below are 3 T cell receptor beta chains sequenced from a single sample in a study of shared clonotypes between healthy human individuals. The method was immunoSEQ multiplex PCR; TCRdb's version includes in-frame clones alone and lacks a portion of them. The sample shows approximately 700,000 clones, 73% of them seen only once. Material for sequencing was memory CD4+ T cells sorted from blood. Stated subset: CD45RA-negative fraction. The receptors were gathered from a woman in her 30s in good health.

The CDR3 DNA reads TGCGCCAGCAGCTTCACTAGCGGGAGTCCCCGAGAGACCCAGTACTTC. Its translation: CASSFTSGSPRETQYF. The chain is built from TRBV5-1 and TRBJ2-5; 11 bases fit TRBD2. CDR1 and CDR2 from the germline V gene are SGHRS and YFSETQ. The CDR3 extends over 16 amino acids. The ends lost 2 bases at V and 4 bases at J; junction bases unmatched: 7.

The chain is built from TRBV6-1 and TRBJ2-6; D assignment may be TRBD1 or TRBD2 (6 bases each). The CDR3 consists of 15 residues. Trimming removed 7 bases at V and 0 bases at J, with 10 bases between. Germline assignment: CDR1 MNHNS and CDR2 SASEGT. The CDR3 DNA sequence: TGTGCCAGCACCGCGGGACACTCTGGGGCCAACGTCCTGACTTTC. Translated: CASTAGHSGANVLTF.

This chain connects TRBV19 to TRBJ1-1, with no clear D. This CDR3 is built from 14 residues. V was pared by 4 bases and J by 4 bases, with 13 bases between. Germline loops: CDR1 LNHDA, CDR2 SQIVND (reference sequence). CDR3: CASSRTESSTEAFF. CDR3 DNA: TGTGCCAGTAGTAGAACAGAGTCCTCCACTGAAGCTTTCTTT.